This is a list of T cell receptor beta chains from one sample in a study of molecular identifiers for immune sequencing clone quantification. TCRdb itself ran the PCR reads through MiXCR, one entry per CDR3 protein. The profile shows 490,000 or so distinct CDR3 sequences, about 25% of them singletons. The sample comprised naive CD8+ T cells from blood, with Jurkat cell RNA spiked in. The receptors here all came from a human donor in good health. Some libraries in this study had Jurkat cell RNA spiked in. CDR3s leave out the opening cysteine and the closing phenylalanine or tryptophan. Fields, in order: V gene, J gene, CDR3 length, clone size, CDR3 protein. Part of the rows lack a size; the others show once, few, many or a class for expanded clones.

>TRBV30|TRBJ1-1|13|-
AWSVFGLPNTEAF
>TRBV12-5|TRBJ1-1|9|-
ASAFGAEAF
>TRBV7-9|TRBJ2-3|12|-
ATTDSSMADTQY
>TRBV5-5|TRBJ1-1|15|few
ASSLSRAGNENTEAF
>TRBV27|TRBJ1-1|11|few
ASSLVPSTEAF
>TRBV7-9|TRBJ1-2|13|few
ASSLATGRSYGYT
>TRBV6-5|TRBJ2-7|11|many
ASSDGGVAEQY
>TRBV20-1|TRBJ2-7|13|-
SARDFAGASYEQY
>TRBV27|TRBJ1-1|12|few
ASSLHDRDTEAF
>TRBV6-1|TRBJ2-3|13|few
ASSEDGIPTDTQY
>TRBV27|TRBJ2-7|10|-
ASSYKGYEQY
>TRBV27|TRBJ2-7|13|-
ASSLGTGLHVEQY
>TRBV19|TRBJ2-3|14|-
ASSIVRRGSTDTQY
>TRBV19|TRBJ1-3|13|few
ASSIYDTSGNTIY
>TRBV7-9|TRBJ2-7|11|-
ASGAGRSYEQY
>TRBV7-9|TRBJ2-1|12|few
ASSSGGIRNEQF